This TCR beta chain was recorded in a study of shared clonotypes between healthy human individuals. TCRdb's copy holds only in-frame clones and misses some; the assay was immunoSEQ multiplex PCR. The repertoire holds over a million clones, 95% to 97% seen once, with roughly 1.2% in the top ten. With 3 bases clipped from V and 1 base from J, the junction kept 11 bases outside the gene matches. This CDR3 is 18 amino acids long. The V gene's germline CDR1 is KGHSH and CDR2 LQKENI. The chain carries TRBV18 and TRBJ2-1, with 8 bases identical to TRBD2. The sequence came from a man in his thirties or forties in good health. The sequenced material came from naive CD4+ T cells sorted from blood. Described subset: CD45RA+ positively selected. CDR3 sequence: CASSPAGRTSGSYNEQFF. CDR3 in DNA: TGTGCCAGCTCACCGGCAGGGAGAACTAGCGGATCCTACAATGAGCAGTTCTTC. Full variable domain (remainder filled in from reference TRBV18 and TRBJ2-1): NAGVMQNPRHLVRRRGQEARLRCSPMKGHSHVYWYRQLPEEGLKFMVYLQKENIIDESGMPKERFSAEFPKEGPSILRIQQVVRGDSAAYFCASSPAGRTSGSYNEQFFGPGTRLTVL.